The subject of this entry is one T cell receptor (beta chain). This sample is part of a study of blood T cell repertoires in COVID-19. Assay: immunoSEQ multiplex PCR; the TCRdb copy retains only in-frame clones and omits some. The sample carries tens of thousands of clones, 83% recorded once. The junction had 13 bases not matched to a gene; V was cut back by 3 bases and J by 8 bases. The CDR3 spans 16 residues. CDR1 and CDR2 (germline): MNHEY, SMNVEV (reference sequence). The V gene is TRBV27, the J gene TRBJ1-2; 9 nucleotides match TRBD1. This TCR came from an elderly woman with active or convalescent COVID-19. The specimen was peripheral blood. The CDR3 region is CASSLNPGQGPWGYTF. CDR3 in DNA: TGTGCCAGCAGTTTGAATCCGGGACAGGGACCCTGGGGCTACACCTTC.